Listed below are T cell receptor beta chains from one sample, sequenced in a study of blood T cell repertoires in COVID-19. The method was immunoSEQ multiplex PCR; TCRdb's version includes in-frame clones alone and lacks a portion of them. The sample shows hundreds of thousands of clones, about 87% of them seen only once. Sequencing was carried out using PBMCs or T cells enriched from blood (not recorded which). All receptors derive from a woman between 18 and 30 years old who had recovered from COVID-19. Each CDR3 is given with its conserved first and last residue. Each record gives: J gene, clone size, V gene, D gene, CDR3 protein, CDR3 DNA. The D gene is left open where the match is weak. A clone size is listed for some rows: how often the clone was seen (once, few, many), or a class if it is expanded.

TRBJ1-1	.	TRBV12-3/TRBV12-4	.	CASSLKLFEAFF	TGTGCCAGCAGTTTAAAGCTGTTTGAAGCTTTCTTT
TRBJ1-1	.	TRBV11-2	TRBD1	CASSLDLQGVGRAFF	TGTGCCAGCAGCTTAGATCTACAGGGGGTTGGTAGGGCTTTCTTT
TRBJ1-3	.	TRBV5-6	.	CASSTTGSGNTIYF	TGTGCCAGCAGCACTACTGGCTCTGGAAACACCATATATTTT
TRBJ1-1	.	TRBV5-6	TRBD1	CASSLAPVGDSEAFF	TGTGCCAGCAGCTTGGCCCCCGTTGGGGACAGCGAAGCTTTCTTT
TRBJ2-5	.	TRBV20-1	.	CSASSGTPQYF	TGCAGTGCTAGCTCCGGGACACCCCAGTACTTC
TRBJ2-5	.	TRBV5-3	.	CARSLAQQETQYF	TGTGCCAGAAGCTTGGCACAGCAAGAGACCCAGTACTTC
TRBJ1-1	.	TRBV3-1/TRBV3-2	TRBD1	CASSPLTGGSTEAFF	TGTGCCAGCAGCCCGCTGACAGGGGGCTCTACTGAAGCTTTCTTT
TRBJ1-3	.	TRBV4-2	.	CASSQEPMTGDGATIYF	TGTGCCAGCAGCCAGGAGCCTATGACAGGCGACGGGGCCACCATATATTTT
TRBJ2-1	.	TRBV5-4	TRBD2	CASSLVPSGSSSYNEQFF	TGTGCCAGCAGCTTGGTACCTAGCGGGAGTTCGTCCTACAATGAGCAGTTCTTC
TRBJ2-7	.	TRBV7-9	TRBD1	CASSAMDRGWSYEQYF	TGTGCCAGCAGCGCCATGGACAGGGGATGGTCCTACGAGCAGTACTTC
TRBJ1-2	.	TRBV30	TRBD1	CAWVLDRGYGYTF	TGTGCCTGGGTCCTGGACAGGGGCTATGGCTACACCTTC
TRBJ2-1	.	TRBV15	.	CATSSTTRSPYNEQFF	TGTGCCACCAGCAGTACTACTAGATCCCCCTACAATGAGCAGTTCTTC
TRBJ2-2	.	TRBV7-2	.	CASSLSTGELFF	TGTGCCAGCAGCTTGAGTACCGGGGAGCTGTTTTTT
TRBJ2-1	.	TRBV7-3	TRBD1	CASSLGQPSYNEQFF	TGTGCCAGCAGCCTGGGACAGCCCTCCTACAATGAGCAGTTCTTC
TRBJ2-4	once	TRBV7-9	.	CASSLGADETKNIQYF	TGTGCCAGCAGCTTAGGGGCAGATGAAACCAAAAACATTCAGTACTTC
TRBJ1-4	.	TRBV9	.	CASSVAQGIATNEKLFF	TGTGCCAGCAGCGTAGCCCAGGGCATCGCAACTAATGAAAAACTGTTTTTT
TRBJ1-1	.	TRBV6-5	.	CASRPKRSDTEAFF	TGTGCCAGCAGACCGAAACGGAGTGACACTGAAGCTTTCTTT
TRBJ1-2	once	TRBV7-2	TRBD1	CASSFRDRAYGYTF	TGTGCCAGCAGCTTCCGAGACAGGGCCTATGGCTACACCTTC
TRBJ1-5	.	TRBV19	.	CASSIERPRGNQPQHF	TGTGCCAGTAGTATAGAGAGGCCAAGAGGCAATCAGCCCCAGCATTTT
TRBJ2-3	.	TRBV28	TRBD2	CAGSTGLAGGQDTQYF	TGTGCCGGTTCCACTGGACTAGCGGGGGGGCAAGATACGCAGTATTTT
TRBJ1-1	.	TRBV11-2	.	CASSSINVNTEAFF	TGTGCCAGCAGCTCTATTAACGTGAACACTGAAGCTTTCTTT
TRBJ2-7	.	TRBV28	TRBD2	CASSLVHSGSNEQYF	TGTGCCAGCAGTTTAGTCCATAGCGGGAGCAACGAGCAGTACTTC
TRBJ2-1	.	TRBV5-1	.	CASSFSTREGEQFF	TGCGCCAGCAGCTTCTCCACTAGAGAAGGTGAGCAGTTCTTC
TRBJ2-3	.	TRBV7-9	.	CASSPILVTADTDTQYF	TGTGCCAGCAGCCCGATCTTGGTGACAGCCGACACAGATACGCAGTATTTT
TRBJ2-7	few	TRBV5-6	TRBD1	CASSLLGQGGEQYF	TGTGCCAGCAGCTTGTTGGGACAGGGGGGCGAGCAGTACTTC
TRBJ2-1	.	TRBV3-1/TRBV3-2	TRBD2	CASSQGRLAGVDEQFF	TGTGCCAGCAGCCAAGGGAGGCTAGCGGGAGTCGATGAGCAGTTCTTC
TRBJ2-7	.	TRBV3-1/TRBV3-2	TRBD2	CASSRFTSGRAVSYEQYF	TGTGCCAGCAGCCGATTTACTAGCGGGAGGGCGGTTTCCTACGAGCAGTACTTC
TRBJ1-2	.	TRBV7-9	.	CASSLAETSGGYTF	TGTGCCAGCAGCTTAGCTGAGACATCTGGTGGCTACACCTTC
TRBJ2-7	once	TRBV7-2	TRBD2	CASSLELAGALQYF	TGTGCCAGCAGCTTAGAACTAGCGGGCGCGCTGCAGTACTTC
TRBJ2-7	.	TRBV6-5	.	CASSWGAYEQYF	TGTGCCAGCAGTTGGGGGGCCTACGAGCAGTACTTC
TRBJ2-3	few	TRBV6-2/TRBV6-3	.	CASSSLRGATDTQYF	TGTGCCAGCAGTTCGCTGCGGGGTGCCACAGATACGCAGTATTTT